Following are 6 T cell receptor beta chains from one sample sequenced in a study of blood T cell repertoires in COVID-19. Some clones are missing from TCRdb's copy, which holds only in-frame ones; the method was immunoSEQ multiplex PCR. Among hundreds of thousands of clones listed, about 83% were seen once. Source material: PBMCs or T cells enriched from blood (not recorded which). Receptors originate from a woman aged 45-60 years who had recovered from COVID-19.

The rearrangement joins TRBV4-3 to TRBJ1-2; D remains ambiguous. The length of the CDR3 is 15 residues. Germline CDR1 and CDR2: LGHNA and YSLEER. V lost 2 bases and J lost 0, with 10 bases in between. CDR3 loop: CASSQKGAANYGYTF. The CDR3 region has the DNA TGCGCCAGCAGCCAAAAAGGAGCAGCTAACTATGGCTACACCTTC.

The sample holds one count of this clone. The chain employs TRBV27 and TRBJ1-1, with a possible D match to TRBD1 (6 bases). The V and J ends lost 2 bases and 5 bases respectively, with 12 bases between them. The germline gives CDR1 MNHEY, CDR2 SMNVEV (reference sequence). The CDR3 is 14 amino acids. CDR3 nucleotides: TGTGCCAGCAGTTTAGGGGAGGGGGGAACTGAAGCTTTCTTT. Protein sequence: CASSLGEGGTEAFF.

This clone was seen more than once but under ten times. In DNA, the CDR3 is TGTGCCAGCAGCTCAACCGGGACAGGGGGTTTAAAGACTGAAGCTTTCTTT. It codes for CASSSTGTGGLKTEAFF. The V gene is TRBV7-9, the J gene TRBJ1-1, with 11 positions matching TRBD1. The V gene end was trimmed by 4 bases and the J gene end by 5 bases; junction bases not matched to a gene: 12. The CDR3 sequence is 17 residues long. Germline V gene lookup returns CDR1 SEHNR and CDR2 FQNEAQ (reference sequence).

This chain uses TRBV28 with TRBJ1-4; D possibly corresponds to TRBD1 (6 bases). CDR1 and CDR2 from the germline V gene are MDHEN and SYDVKM. The CDR3 extends over 12 amino acids. V was shortened by 7 bases and J by 5 bases, with 8 bases between the two germline ends. The CDR3 sequence is CASTGVNEKLFF. The CDR3 nucleotides read TGTGCCAGCACAGGGGTAAATGAAAAACTGTTTTTT.

This chain uses TRBV25-1 with TRBJ1-3, with D maybe TRBD1 (5 bases). Germline loops: CDR1 MGHDK, CDR2 SYGVNS. This CDR3 is 12 amino acids long. Trimming took 8 bases from V and 2 from J, leaving 7 bases between them. As DNA, the CDR3 is TGTGCCAGCGGACATCCTGGAAACACCATATATTTT. Its translation: CASGHPGNTIYF.

V usage is TRBV5-1 and J usage is TRBJ1-2; perhaps TRBD1 as D (6 bases). V was clipped by 3 bases and J by 0 bases, with 12 bases between them. This CDR3 has 15 residues. The germline CDR1 and CDR2 sequences are SGHRS and YFSETQ. CDR3 nucleotide sequence: TGCGCCAGCAGCTCCCAGACAGGAACTAACTATGGCTACACCTTC. Its protein is CASSSQTGTNYGYTF. The full variable domain, with the rest looked up from reference TRBV5-1 and TRBJ1-2, is KAGVTQTPRYLIKTRGQQVTLSCSPISGHRSVSWYQQTPGQGLQFLFEYFSETQRNKGNFPGRFSGRQFSNSRSEMNVSTLELGDSALYLCASSSQTGTNYGYTFGSGTRLTVV.